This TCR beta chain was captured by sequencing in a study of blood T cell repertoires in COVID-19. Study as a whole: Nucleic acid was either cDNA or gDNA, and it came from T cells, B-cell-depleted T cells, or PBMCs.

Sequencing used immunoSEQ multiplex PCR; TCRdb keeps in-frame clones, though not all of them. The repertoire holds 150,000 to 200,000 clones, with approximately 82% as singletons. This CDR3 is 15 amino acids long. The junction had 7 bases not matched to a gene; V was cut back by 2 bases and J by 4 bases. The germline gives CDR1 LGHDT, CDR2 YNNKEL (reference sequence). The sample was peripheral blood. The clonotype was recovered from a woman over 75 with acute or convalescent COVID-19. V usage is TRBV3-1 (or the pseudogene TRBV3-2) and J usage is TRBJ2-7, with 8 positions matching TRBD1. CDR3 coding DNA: TGTGCCAGCAGCCAAAACAGGGGGTATGGATACGAGCAGTACTTC. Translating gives CASSQNRGYGYEQYF.